This TCR beta chain comes out of a study of blood T cell repertoires in COVID-19 (TCRdb year 2020). About the study as a whole: Samples from collaborators originated in the United States, Italy and Spain and spanned both the acute and convalescent phases of COVID-19. The material from the prospective study consisted of cDNA or gDNA derived from T cells, B-cell-depleted T cells, or PBMCs. The dataset comprised deeply sampled blood TCRbeta repertoires from subjects exposed to, actively infected with, or recovered from COVID-19. The repertoires were made available in a free public database intended to serve as a resource for research on the immune response to SARS-CoV-2. Samples came from the ongoing ImmuneRACE study (first 160 participants) plus 1,254 subjects from 6 global collaborators. A de-identified subject ID, COVID-19 status, age in years and sex were almost always included in the sample metadata. HLA class I and class II types, where available, came from metadata supplied by the sample provider rather than from assay-based typing. General conclusions and limits of the study: Clinical and demographic metadata were provided uncurated, with the amount varying by source and participant.

Whole blood was collected in K2EDTA tubes by collaborating institutions according to the institutions' own protocols. For TCRbeta analysis, collaborator samples were shipped as frozen whole blood, as isolated PBMCs, or as DNA extracted from either sample type. With regard to this clone: The antigen it recognizes is unknown. Per-base quality was not reported, and no clone a single base away is much larger than it.

The CDR3 numbers 15 residues from cysteine through phenylalanine. Only the CDR3 part of the read is kept: 45 bases, read in frame from the first base. Trimming takes 0 bases from V and 1 base from J, and the germline ends sit 10 bases apart. Taken from the germline V gene, the CDR1 and CDR2 loops are SGHDT and YYEEEE. TCRbeta CDR3 regions were amplified from genomic DNA by means of the immunoSEQ Assay, a bias-controlled multiplex PCR. The authors' pipeline ran thus. Nucleated cell counts per sample were estimated from amplification of reference gene primers within the assay. To quantify the absolute abundance of each unique TCRbeta CDR3 rearrangement, sequence reads were collapsed and filtered. For each sample, productive Simpson clonality was calculated as the square root of Simpson's diversity index across productive rearrangements. Imported from immuneACCESS, the table was reduced by TCRdb to in-frame sequences with V and J called. These copies leave out some clones; in studies compared against another copy, an unresolved V gene accounts for under half, and the cause of the remainder is not known. From that table come the V and J calls and clone size; the DNA was used to work out D and trimming. In all, the sample holds around 300,000 clones, and just under 90% of those were seen once. Roughly 3.9% of the sample is held by the ten biggest clonotypes.

Material: peripheral blood. This TCR was recovered from a woman aged 40 to 50 with acute or convalescent COVID-19. The V and J segments used are TRBV5-6 and TRBJ1-1, with no reliable assignment of the D segment. At the DNA level, the sequence is TGTGCCAGCAGCTTGGAACAGTTGAGGAACACTGAAGCTTTCTTT. Translated, it reads CASSLEQLRNTEAFF.